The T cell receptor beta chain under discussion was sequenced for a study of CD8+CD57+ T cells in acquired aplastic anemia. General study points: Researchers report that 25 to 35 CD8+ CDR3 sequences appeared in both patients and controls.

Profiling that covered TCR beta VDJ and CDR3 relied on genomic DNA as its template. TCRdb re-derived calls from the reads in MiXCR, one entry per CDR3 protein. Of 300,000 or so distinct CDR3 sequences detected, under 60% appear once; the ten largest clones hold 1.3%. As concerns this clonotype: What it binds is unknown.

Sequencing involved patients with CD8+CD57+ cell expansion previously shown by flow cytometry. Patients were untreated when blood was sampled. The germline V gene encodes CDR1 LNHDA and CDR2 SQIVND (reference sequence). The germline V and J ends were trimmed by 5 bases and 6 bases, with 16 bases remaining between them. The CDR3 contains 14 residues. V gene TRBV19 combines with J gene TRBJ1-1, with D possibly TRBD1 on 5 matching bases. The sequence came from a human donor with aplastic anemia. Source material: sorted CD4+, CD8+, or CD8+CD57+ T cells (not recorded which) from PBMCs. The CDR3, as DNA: TGTGCCAGTAGTGCCTCACCAGGGTTTGCTGAAGCTTTCTTT. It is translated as CASSASPGFAEAFF.